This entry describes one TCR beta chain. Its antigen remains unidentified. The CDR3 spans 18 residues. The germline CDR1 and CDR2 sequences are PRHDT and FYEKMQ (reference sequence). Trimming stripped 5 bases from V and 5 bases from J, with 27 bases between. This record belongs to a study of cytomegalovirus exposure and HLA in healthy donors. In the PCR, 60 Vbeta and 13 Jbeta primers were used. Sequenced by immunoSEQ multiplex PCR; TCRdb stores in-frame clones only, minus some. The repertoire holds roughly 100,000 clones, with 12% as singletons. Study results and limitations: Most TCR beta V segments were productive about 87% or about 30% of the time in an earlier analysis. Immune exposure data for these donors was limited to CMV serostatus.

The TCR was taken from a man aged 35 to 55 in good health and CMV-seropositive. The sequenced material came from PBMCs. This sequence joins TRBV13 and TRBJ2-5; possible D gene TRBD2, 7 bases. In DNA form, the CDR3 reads TGTGCCAGCAGCCGAGCGGGACACCCCGGTTTTGGGTTGGAGACCCAGTACTTC. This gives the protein CASSRAGHPGFGLETQYF.